These 21 T cell receptor beta chains share one sample of origin, sequenced in a study of PD-L1 blockade in urothelial cancer. The protocol was immunoSEQ multiplex PCR, while the TCRdb copy is restricted to in-frame clones and leaves out a portion. This sample carries about 63,000 clones, around 81% of them seen once, and the ten largest clones take roughly 2.9%. Indicated time point: pretreatment peripheral blood. Source: PBMCs, taken around atezolizumab (anti-PD-L1) treatment. These receptors were taken from a man aged 70-80 years with urothelial cancer.

The rearrangement links TRBV18 to TRBJ1-2; D perhaps matches TRBD1 (6 bases). V was shortened by 2 bases and J by 5 bases, with 15 bases between the two germline ends. The CDR3 is 15 residues long. Germline lookup yields CDR1 KGHSH and CDR2 LQKENI. CDR3 region: CASSPFTGQRYGYTF. DNA of the CDR3: TGTGCCAGCTCACCATTTACCGGACAGAGATATGGCTACACCTTC.

The V gene is TRBV5-4, the J gene TRBJ2-5; D is possibly TRBD2 (6 bases). CDR1 SGHNT and CDR2 YYREEE come from the germline V gene (reference sequence). The CDR3 loop spans 15 amino acids. V was trimmed by 4 bases and J by 1 base, leaving 14 bases between them. This chain's CDR3 is CASSRGTSSQETQYF. The DNA of the CDR3 is TGTGCCAGCAGCCGAGGGACTTCGAGCCAAGAGACCCAGTACTTC.

The J gene is TRBJ2-1, the V gene TRBV21-1; the tabulated D call, TRBD2, remains unverified against the DNA. TRBV21-1 is a pseudogene segment. This CDR3 has 15 residues. The CDR3 reads CASSKGCGAVDEQFF. The CDR3 DNA reads as TGTGCCAGCAGCAAAGGCTGCGGAGCGGTCGATGAGCAGTTCTTC.

The CDR3: CASSSYRELYNEQFF. The CDR3, as DNA: TGTGCCAGCAGTTCTTACAGGGAGCTATACAATGAGCAGTTCTTC. The J gene is TRBJ2-1, the V gene TRBV6-1, with D possibly being TRBD1 (6 bases). V dropped 5 bases and J dropped 4 bases, with 15 bases sitting between them. Germline V CDR1 and CDR2: MNHNS, SASEGT. The CDR3 spans 15 residues.

Here the CDR3 DNA reads TGTGCCAGCAGCCCCTTTCGAGTAGTTGGTTACGAGCAGTACTTC. It translates to CASSPFRVVGYEQYF. The chain is built from TRBV11-2 and TRBJ2-7; D not certain. Trimming took off 5 bases at V and 4 bases at J, with 18 bases between the two ends. The CDR3 is made up of 15 amino acids. The germline gives CDR1 SGHAT, CDR2 FQNNGV.

This chain joins TRBV27 and TRBJ2-7, with D perhaps TRBD2 (6 bases). The V and J ends lost 4 bases and 5 bases respectively, with 18 bases between them. Germline V gene data show CDR1 as MNHEY and CDR2 as SMNVEV (reference sequence). CDR3 size: 15 residues. CDR3 coding DNA: TGTGCCAGCAGTTCGGACCCCGGGGGTCGCGACGAGCAGTACTTC. Amino acid sequence: CASSSDPGGRDEQYF.

The V call is TRBV19, the J call TRBJ1-2; D call uncertain. V was clipped by 4 bases and J by 3 bases, with 12 bases between them. Germline V gives CDR1 LNHDA, CDR2 SQIVND (reference sequence). This CDR3 has 14 residues. CDR3 in DNA: TGTGCCAGTAGTAAAGCGAGTCATGACTATGGCTACACCTTC. Its protein is CASSKASHDYGYTF.

As concerns this clone: Other nucleotide sequences from this sample produce the same CDR3. The chain employs TRBV20-1 and TRBJ1-2; D not certain. This CDR3 has 11 residues. The germline V gene has CDR1 DFQATT and CDR2 SNEGSKA (reference sequence). V shed 2 bases and J shed 8 bases, with 9 bases lying between them. CDR3 residues: CSARRSYGYTF. The CDR3 bases are TGCAGTGCTAGACGGAGTTACGGCTACACCTTC.

The CDR3, as DNA: TGCGCCAGCAGCAGGACTAGCGGGAAGGGCGAGCAGTACTTC. This translates into CASSRTSGKGEQYF. This rearrangement joins TRBV5-1 to TRBJ2-7, with TRBD2 identical over 12 bases. The CDR3 has 14 residues. From germline, CDR1 is SGHRS and CDR2 YFSETQ. J gave up 6 bases and V 4 bases, and 5 bases lay outside the gene matches.

This rearrangement joins TRBV6-1 to TRBJ1-2; TRBD1 matches at 8 bases. CDR1 MNHNS and CDR2 SASEGT come from the germline V gene. With V trimmed by 5 bases and J by 3 bases, 5 bases remained unmatched. The CDR3 is 14 residues long. The CDR3 nucleotides read TGTGCCAGCAGTTTCCGACAGGGGCACTATGGCTACACCTTC. It yields the protein CASSFRQGHYGYTF.

This clone was observed a handful of times. V is TRBV5-1 and J is TRBJ2-7; TRBD1 might be the D (6 bases). There are 14 residues in the CDR3. CDR1 and CDR2 (germline): SGHRS, YFSETQ. V was clipped by 2 bases and J by 2 bases, with 11 bases between them. The CDR3 is CASSFSQGPYEQYF. As DNA, the CDR3 is TGCGCCAGCAGCTTTTCACAGGGACCCTACGAGCAGTACTTC.

V usage is TRBV19 and J usage is TRBJ2-3; D is undetermined. V lost 5 bases to trimming and J lost 4 bases, with 7 bases between them. The germline V gene encodes CDR1 LNHDA and CDR2 SQIVND (reference sequence). This CDR3 has 12 amino acids. Here the CDR3 DNA reads TGTGCCAGTAGTGGAGATCCAGATACGCAGTATTTT. Amino acid sequence: CASSGDPDTQYF. The full variable domain, with the rest looked up from reference TRBV19 and TRBJ2-3, is DGGITQSPKYLFRKEGQNVTLSCEQNLNHDAMYWYRQDPGQGLRLIYYSQIVNDFQKGDIAEGYSVSREKKESFPLTVTSAQKNPTAFYLCASSGDPDTQYFGPGTRLTVL.

This chain links TRBV19 with TRBJ2-3; maybe TRBD1 (7 bases). The germline V gene has CDR1 LNHDA and CDR2 SQIVND (reference sequence). The CDR3 has 13 residues. Trimming left V 7 bases short and J 3 bases short, with 11 bases between. In nucleotides, the CDR3 is TGTGCCAGTAATGCAGGGGGGACAGATACGCAGTATTTT. It encodes CASNAGGTDTQYF.

This sequence joins TRBV6-6 and TRBJ2-5; D might be TRBD1 (6 bases). The germline CDR1 and CDR2 sequences are MNHNY and SVGAGI (reference sequence). The CDR3 is 15 amino acids. V was pared by 2 bases and J by 1 base, with 11 bases between. The CDR3: CASSYQARGQETQYF. For the CDR3, the DNA is TGTGCCAGCAGTTACCAGGCCAGGGGCCAAGAGACCCAGTACTTC.

The DNA of the CDR3 is TGTGCCACCAGCAGAGACGGGGGACTAAGGCATGAGCAGTTCTTC. Protein: CATSRDGGLRHEQFF. J is TRBJ2-1 and V is TRBV15; TRBD2 aligns across 7 bases. The CDR3 covers 15 residues. The V segment lost 0 bases and the J segment 8 bases; nucleotides outside the gene matches: 7. Germline CDR1 is LNHNV and CDR2 is YYDKDF (reference sequence).

This clone was observed a handful of times. V usage is TRBV6-1 and J usage is TRBJ2-3; possible D gene TRBD1, 6 bases. From germline, CDR1 is MNHNS and CDR2 SASEGT. The CDR3 has 14 amino acids. Trimming left V 4 bases short and J 0 bases short, with 8 bases between. The CDR3 region is CASSVRGSTDTQYF. The CDR3 region has the DNA TGTGCCAGCAGTGTCAGGGGAAGCACAGATACGCAGTATTTT.

This sequence joins TRBV7-9 and TRBJ1-2; 9 bases are a match to TRBD1. The germline V gene encodes CDR1 SEHNR and CDR2 FQNEAQ (reference sequence). V trimming: 1 base; J trimming: 8 bases; junction bases outside the gene matches: 5. The CDR3 is made up of 14 amino acids. DNA of the CDR3: TGTGCCAGCAGCTTAGGGGGACAGGGTCGCGGCTACACCTTC. It is translated as CASSLGGQGRGYTF.

This clone came up once. The rearrangement uses TRBV5-1 and TRBJ2-7; 13 bases map to TRBD2. The CDR3 is 17 amino acids. The germline CDR1 and CDR2 sequences are SGHRS and YFSETQ. The V and J ends lost 8 bases and 2 bases, in that order; junction bases with no gene match: 13. CDR3 region: CASKALGGTSGTYEQYF. The CDR3 coding sequence is TGCGCCAGTAAAGCCCTGGGGGGGACTAGCGGGACCTACGAGCAGTACTTC.

The chain employs TRBV28 and TRBJ1-5, with D possibly being TRBD1 (6 bases). The CDR3 is made up of 14 amino acids. V dropped 3 bases and J dropped 7 bases, with 13 bases sitting between them. CDR1 is MDHEN and CDR2 is SYDVKM in the germline V gene. This CDR3 reads CASSLGTMGQPQHF. CDR3 bases: TGTGCCAGCAGTTTGGGGACAATGGGGCAGCCCCAGCATTTT.

The rearrangement joins TRBV25-1 to TRBJ2-3; perhaps TRBD2 as D (5 bases). Germline CDR1 is MGHDK and CDR2 is SYGVNS. The CDR3 covers 15 residues. Trimming stripped 3 bases from V and 0 bases from J, with 10 bases between. The CDR3 here is CASSDSSGSTDTQYF. For the CDR3, the DNA is TGTGCCAGCAGTGATTCGAGCGGAAGCACAGATACGCAGTATTTT.

The V call is TRBV6-1, the J call TRBJ2-7; TRBD1 is a possible D gene (6 bases). Germline CDR1 and CDR2: MNHNS and SASEGT. The CDR3 is made up of 12 amino acids. V was trimmed by 6 bases and J by 7 bases, leaving 13 bases between them. CDR3 amino acids: CASSYRVGEQYF. The CDR3, as DNA: TGTGCCAGCAGCTACAGGGTAGGGGAGCAGTACTTC.